This TCR beta chain was documented in a study of CD8 T cells in Susac syndrome. This CDR3 is built from 14 residues. The V gene end was trimmed by 4 bases and the J gene end by 2 bases; junction bases not matched to a gene: 8. Germline loops: CDR1 GTSNPN, CDR2 SVGIG (reference sequence). The authors reverse transcribed 0.5 to 1 ug RNA with random hexamers. Amplification of TCR beta CDR3 spanned 54 Vbeta and 13 Jbeta via immunoSEQ multiplex PCR. TCRdb redid the calling of the immunoSEQ multiplex PCR reads with MiXCR, one entry per CDR3 protein. The table lists around 79,000 distinct CDR3 sequences, over 85% of them singletons. This clonotype was seen a single time.

Sequencing input: CD8+ T cells from PBMCs. The origin of this receptor is a human donor with multiple sclerosis. V gene TRBV30 combines with J gene TRBJ2-7, with TRBD1 matching 7 bases. The CDR3 nucleotides are TGTGCCTGGACAAGGGCCGGACAGGCCTACGAGCAGTACTTC. The encoded protein is CAWTRAGQAYEQYF.